The 18 T cell receptor beta chains below were found in one sample sequenced in a study of blood T cell repertoires in COVID-19. Method: immunoSEQ multiplex PCR; TCRdb's copy keeps in-frame clones and lacks some. The sample contains 66,000 or so clones, roughly 78% of which appear only once. The material sequenced was peripheral blood. Receptors were obtained from a human donor in a cohort sampled during active COVID-19.

The chain is built from TRBV11-2 and TRBJ2-7; D not certain. V gave up 7 bases and J gave up 5 bases, with 18 bases separating them. Germline V gene sequence: CDR1 SGHAT, CDR2 FQNNGV. This CDR3 comprises 14 residues. CDR3 amino acids: CASTWWSMPDEQYF. The CDR3 DNA follows: TGTGCCAGCACCTGGTGGAGTATGCCTGACGAGCAGTACTTC.

This chain uses TRBV28 with TRBJ1-2; perhaps TRBD1 as D (6 bases). CDR3 length: 16 amino acids. Germline CDR1 MDHEN, CDR2 SYDVKM. Trimming cost V 3 bases and J 13 bases, with 27 bases left between them. The CDR3 DNA is TGTGCCAGCAGTTTCGTGAGCGCGGGGGGCAGAGGGGCCCCCACCTTC. It encodes CASSFVSAGGRGAPTF.

V gene TRBV5-1 combines with J gene TRBJ1-1; D remains unclear. Looked up from germline, CDR1 is SGHRS and CDR2 is YFSETQ. The length of the CDR3 is 14 residues. V was pared by 0 bases and J by 7 bases, with 13 bases between. The CDR3 coding sequence is TGCGCCAGCAGCTTGGTTAGTCCCCGTGGTGAAGCTTTCTTT. Its protein product is CASSLVSPRGEAFF.

The V and J genes are TRBV23-1 and TRBJ2-3, with 14 positions matching TRBD2. TRBV23-1 is sorted into the ORF group, with uncertain function. The CDR3 has 16 amino acids. V gave up 4 bases and J gave up 4 bases; unmatched junction bases: 4. The CDR3 spells CASSRKGLAGADTQYF. The CDR3 bases are TGCGCCAGCAGTCGGAAGGGACTAGCGGGAGCAGATACGCAGTATTTT.

The rearrangement joins TRBV10-3 to TRBJ2-7; TRBD1 might be the D (6 bases). V was pared by 0 bases and J by 5 bases, with 20 bases between. Per the germline V gene, CDR1 is ENHRY and CDR2 is SYGVKD. There are 17 residues in the CDR3. This chain's CDR3 is CAISESSDRIAGDEQYF. DNA of the CDR3: TGTGCCATCAGTGAGTCGTCGGACAGAATAGCCGGCGACGAGCAGTACTTC.

The genes are TRBV28 and TRBJ1-3; 7 positions agree with TRBD1. The CDR3 has 14 amino acids. Germline V gene lookup returns CDR1 MDHEN and CDR2 SYDVKM. V trimming: 5 bases; J trimming: 8 bases; junction bases outside the gene matches: 9. CDR3 region: CASSTPTGRDTIYF. The CDR3 DNA is TGTGCCAGCAGTACCCCGACAGGGCGGGACACCATATATTTT.

This clone is a singleton in its sample. V is TRBV7-9 and J is TRBJ2-7; 10 nucleotides line up with TRBD2. The germline gives CDR1 SEHNR, CDR2 FQNEAQ (reference sequence). The CDR3 is 16 residues long. After removal of 5 bases from V and 6 bases from J, the junction contained 13 bases not matched to a gene. The DNA for the CDR3 is TGTGCCAGCAGCAACTCAGCGGGAGGGCCGTTCGTCGAGCAGTACTTC. Translating gives CASSNSAGGPFVEQYF.

The chain links TRBV6-5 to TRBJ2-3; TRBD2 is a possible D gene (5 bases). CDR3 length equals 13 residues. The germline CDR1 and CDR2 sequences are MNHEY and SVGAGI. The V end lost 10 bases, the J end lost 5 bases, and 16 bases lay between the germline ends. The CDR3 DNA reads as TGTGCCACGCTAGGGCGCGCGGGAGATACGCAGTATTTT. Translation: CATLGRAGDTQYF.

The chain carries TRBV12-3 or TRBV12-4 and TRBJ2-5; perhaps TRBD2 as D (5 bases). This CDR3 contains 13 residues. V lost 3 bases and J 5 bases, leaving 10 bases between the germline ends. In DNA form, the CDR3 reads TGTGCCAGCAGTTTTCGGGGAAGGGAGACCCAGTACTTC. Translated, it gives CASSFRGRETQYF.

This chain connects TRBV19 to TRBJ1-4; maybe TRBD1 (6 bases). Trimming shortened V by 3 bases and J by 2 bases, and 13 bases separated the two germline ends. CDR1 and CDR2 from the germline V gene are LNHDA and SQIVND (reference sequence). This CDR3 has 16 residues. The CDR3 loop is CASSIDRSRTNEKLFF. The CDR3 DNA reads TGTGCCAGTAGTATCGACAGGTCCCGCACTAATGAAAAACTGTTTTTT.

This sequence joins TRBV7-3 and TRBJ2-3; D not resolved. Looked up from germline, CDR1 is SGHTA and CDR2 is FQGTGA. This CDR3 spans 14 amino acids. V was cut by 8 bases and J by 3 bases, with 15 bases left in between. CDR3 sequence (DNA): TGTGCCAGCTCCGGCGGCTATGGGACAGATACGCAGTATTTT. This translates into CASSGGYGTDTQYF.

V is TRBV19 and J is TRBJ1-2; unclear D gene. The CDR3 runs 14 residues. V was cut by 0 bases and J by 8 bases, with 13 bases left in between. Germline-derived CDR1 and CDR2 are LNHDA and SQIVND (reference sequence). Here the CDR3 reads CASSIDLSGKGYTF. DNA of the CDR3: TGTGCCAGTAGTATAGATCTATCGGGGAAGGGCTACACCTTC.

Only one count was recorded for this clone. The rearrangement uses TRBV24-1 and TRBJ2-7; TRBD1 agrees at 9 bases. CDR1 is KGHDR, CDR2 SFDVKD, per germline. Losses at the gene ends were 1 base for V and 6 bases for J; bases not matched to a gene: 3. The CDR3 length is 14 residues. Here the CDR3 reads CATSDLGDRAEQYF. The CDR3, as DNA: TGTGCCACCAGTGATTTAGGGGACAGGGCCGAGCAGTACTTC.

The chain is built from TRBV19 and TRBJ2-1; TRBD2 matches at 11 bases. The V gene's germline CDR1 is LNHDA and CDR2 SQIVND (reference sequence). CDR3 length equals 15 residues. The ends lost 3 bases at V and 3 bases at J; junction bases unmatched: 1. CDR3: CASSMGLADYNEQFF. CDR3 nucleotides: TGTGCCAGTAGTATGGGACTAGCGGACTACAATGAGCAGTTCTTC. The whole variable domain, filled in from reference TRBV19 and TRBJ2-1, reads DGGITQSPKYLFRKEGQNVTLSCEQNLNHDAMYWYRQDPGQGLRLIYYSQIVNDFQKGDIAEGYSVSREKKESFPLTVTSAQKNPTAFYLCASSMGLADYNEQFFGPGTRLTVL.

The gene calls are TRBV27 and TRBJ2-7; weak D call: TRBD1 (6 bases). Germline CDR1 reads MNHEY; CDR2 reads SMNVEV (reference sequence). The CDR3 covers 14 residues. V dropped 6 bases and J dropped 6 bases, with 18 bases sitting between them. The CDR3 reads CASSLQGKVTEQYF. The CDR3 DNA reads TGTGCCAGCAGCTTACAGGGTAAAGTGACCGAGCAGTACTTC.

The rearrangement joins TRBV7-2 to TRBJ2-7; 7 bases match TRBD1. The CDR3 is 15 residues long. CDR1 and CDR2 (germline): SGHTA, FQGNSA. Trimming removed 6 bases from V and 2 bases from J; junction bases left unmatched: 10. The CDR3 region has the DNA TGTGCCAGCAGTTCTAGACAGGGACCCCCCTACGAGCAGTACTTC. Translation: CASSSRQGPPYEQYF.

About this clone: At one end, the junction sequence differs from germline, possibly due to a read error. This sequence joins TRBV28 and TRBJ1-5; D might be TRBD1 (6 bases). The CDR3 consists of 12 residues. The germline V gene encodes CDR1 MDHEN and CDR2 SYDVKM. CDR3: CASNTQGLGIVF. The CDR3 nucleotides read TGTGCCAGCAATACGCAGGGGTTAGGAATTGTTTTT.

The J gene is TRBJ1-1, the V gene TRBV11-2; 8 nucleotides align to TRBD1. Germline CDR1 is SGHAT and CDR2 is FQNNGV. Trimming at V came to 5 bases and at J to 4 bases, leaving 6 bases not matched to a gene. CDR3 length equals 14 residues. The CDR3 here is CASSRVRGPTEAFF. The DNA of the CDR3 is TGTGCCAGCAGCCGGGTCAGGGGGCCCACTGAAGCTTTCTTT.